This T cell receptor beta chain is drawn from a study of molecular identifiers for immune sequencing clone quantification (dated by TCRdb to 2016 to 2019). About the full investigation: For a replicate experiment, the RNA from either around 20,000 or 99,000 naive CD8 T cells was divided into five aliquots, and four of those aliquots went on to sequencing. This methods study benchmarked molecular-identifier clustering-based TCR repertoire sequencing (MIDCIRS) and TCR RNA copy counting, using CD8 T cells to do so.

The germline V gene (reference sequence) specifies GTSNPN as CDR1 and SVGIG as CDR2. The CDR3 numbers 16 residues from cysteine through phenylalanine. Solely the CDR3 DNA is kept, with 48 bases framed from the first base. Libraries of naive CD8 T cells were built from anywhere between about 19,000 and 1,000,000 sorted cells, with 10%, 30% or 50% of the purified RNA used. Naive CD8 T cells, defined as CD8+CD4-CCR7+CD45RA+, were FACS-sorted into RLT Plus buffer on a BD FACSAria II. Detection sensitivity was tested by spiking Jurkat RNA equal to some 11 TCR copies' worth into samples containing roughly 19,000-1,100,000 naive CD8 T cells. CD8 T cells were enriched with RosetteSep CD8+ T Cell Enrichment Cocktail and Ficoll-Paque, followed by ACK red cell lysis. Receptors were amplified or captured by PCR. The instrument was an Illumina HiSeq 4000. Preparation of bulk TCR libraries followed a previously described approach, with the TCR primers listed in Table S5. Purification of total RNA was performed with the Qiagen AllPrep DNA/RNA kit. Before analysis, reads from multiple sequencing runs of the same library were pooled. The authors processed their data as follows. Reads were retained only if their TCR constant sequence matched exactly, and those retained reads were trimmed to 150 nt and grouped according to their 12-nt molecular barcodes. Within each barcode group, reads were sub-clustered at a 15% Levenshtein threshold, and quality-weighted consensus sequences were built per RNA molecule. Non-functional sequences were filtered out, along with any lower-count sequence sitting one edit away from another sequence. On the basis of fitting two negative binomial distributions, barcode sub-clusters with fewer than 20% of the maximum read count were discarded. TCRdb redid the processing of the public reads, applying fastp at Q25 and MiXCR, and retained in-frame beta chains. CDR3 protein sequences are deduplicated, and each keeps its most common genes and DNA. The V and J calls were determined by TCRdb, not by the authors. The sample table records some 650,000 distinct CDR3 sequences; 20% of these occur just once. Under 0.95% of the sample rests with the top ten.

Overall study outcomes, separate from this receptor: Identical TCR molecules sharing a barcode could cause highly expanded clone sizes to be underestimated. Modeling estimated about three recovered TCR RNA copies per cell, compared with about ten by digital PCR, which implies roughly 29% capture efficiency. The naive libraries included spiked-in Jurkat TCR RNA (roughly 9 copies' worth), and this RNA is not part of the donor repertoire. Even against a background of one million naive CD8 T cells, spiked-in Jurkat TCR RNA amounting to a single cell's worth was reported to be detectable. In CMV-specific effector cells, clones with more than 20 RNA copies contained over 99% of molecules, whereas in naive cells such clones contained under 1% of molecules. Without barcode sub-clustering, chimeric consensus sequences inflated TCR diversity; chimeras reached as high as 47%.

In its sample, this clonotype was seen once. The target of this receptor is not known. The junction and the germline gene differ at one end; a read error may be behind it. The rearranged segments are TRBV30 and TRBJ1-1, with no confidently assigned D gene. Sequencing was done on a sample of naive CD8+ T cells from blood, with Jurkat cell RNA spiked in. The cell subset or site label, read with the paper, signifies: FACS-sorted CD8+CD4-CCR7+CD45RA+ naive T cells. The clonotype comes from a human donor in good health. Some libraries in this study had Jurkat cell RNA spiked in. The CDR3 region has the sequence CAWSPPLGRVDTGAFF. The DNA sequence is as follows: TGCGCCTGGAGTCCTCCACTAGGGAGGGTAGACACTGGAGCTTTCTTT.